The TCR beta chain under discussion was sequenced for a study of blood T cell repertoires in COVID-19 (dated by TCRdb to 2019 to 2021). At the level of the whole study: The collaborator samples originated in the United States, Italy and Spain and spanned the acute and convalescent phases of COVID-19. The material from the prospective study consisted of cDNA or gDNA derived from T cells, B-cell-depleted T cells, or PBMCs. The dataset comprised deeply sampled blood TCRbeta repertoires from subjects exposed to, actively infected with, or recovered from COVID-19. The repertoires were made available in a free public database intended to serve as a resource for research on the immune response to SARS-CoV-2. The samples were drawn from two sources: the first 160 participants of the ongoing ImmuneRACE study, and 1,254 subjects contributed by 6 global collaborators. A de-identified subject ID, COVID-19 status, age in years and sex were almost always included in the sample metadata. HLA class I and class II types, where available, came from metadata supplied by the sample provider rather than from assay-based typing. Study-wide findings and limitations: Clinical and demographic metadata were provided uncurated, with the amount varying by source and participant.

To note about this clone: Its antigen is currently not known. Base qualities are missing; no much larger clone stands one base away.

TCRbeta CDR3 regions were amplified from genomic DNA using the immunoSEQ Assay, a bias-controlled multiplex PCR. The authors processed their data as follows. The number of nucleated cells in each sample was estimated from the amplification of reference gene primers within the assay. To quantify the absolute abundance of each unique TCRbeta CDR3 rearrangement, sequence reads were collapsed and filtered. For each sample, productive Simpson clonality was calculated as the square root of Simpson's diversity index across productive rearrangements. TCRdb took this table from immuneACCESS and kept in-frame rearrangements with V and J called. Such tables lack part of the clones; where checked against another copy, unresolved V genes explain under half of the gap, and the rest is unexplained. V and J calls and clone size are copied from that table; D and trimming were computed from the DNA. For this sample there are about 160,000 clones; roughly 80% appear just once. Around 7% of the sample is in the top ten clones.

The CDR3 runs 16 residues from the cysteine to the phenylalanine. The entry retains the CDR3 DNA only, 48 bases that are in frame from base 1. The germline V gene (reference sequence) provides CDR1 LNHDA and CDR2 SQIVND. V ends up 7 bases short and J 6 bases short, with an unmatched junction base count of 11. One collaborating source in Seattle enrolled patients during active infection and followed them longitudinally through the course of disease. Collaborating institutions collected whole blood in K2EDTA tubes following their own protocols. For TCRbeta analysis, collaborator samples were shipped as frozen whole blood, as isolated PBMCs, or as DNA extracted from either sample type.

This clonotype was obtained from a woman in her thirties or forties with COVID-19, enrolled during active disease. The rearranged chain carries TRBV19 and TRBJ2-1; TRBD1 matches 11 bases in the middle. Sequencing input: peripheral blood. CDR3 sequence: CASTRTGGDPSNEQFF. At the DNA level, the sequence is TGTGCCAGTACTCGGACAGGGGGCGACCCCTCCAATGAGCAGTTCTTC.